This TCR beta chain was observed in a study of T cell responses to AZD1222 COVID-19 vaccine. Regarding the study as a whole: No repertoire was sampled before or during the peak T cell response, only after it.

Assay: immunoSEQ multiplex PCR; the TCRdb copy retains only in-frame clones and omits some. The sample lists more than 85,000 clones, roughly nine tenths seen once, with over 35% in the top ten. CDR1 is SQVTM and CDR2 is ANQGSEA in the germline V gene. Trimming took off 4 bases at V and 0 bases at J, with 6 bases between the two ends. The CDR3 length is 13 residues. On this clone itself: Its specificity is unknown.

The receptor was isolated from an adult who received the AZD1222 COVID-19 vaccine. The sequencing used peripheral blood, collected 28 days after the second AZD1222 dose. The V and J genes are TRBV29-1 and TRBJ2-2; D remains ambiguous. The CDR3 nucleotides read TGCAGCGTTGGACGATCGAACACCGGGGAGCTGTTTTTT. Its protein is CSVGRSNTGELFF.